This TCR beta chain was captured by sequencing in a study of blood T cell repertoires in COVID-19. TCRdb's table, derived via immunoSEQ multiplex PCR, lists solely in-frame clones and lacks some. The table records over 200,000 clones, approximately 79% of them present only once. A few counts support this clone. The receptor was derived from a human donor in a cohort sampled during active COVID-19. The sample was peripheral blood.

CDR3 protein: CASSSTNYGYTF. Here the CDR3 DNA reads TGTGCCAGCAGCTCCACTAACTATGGCTACACCTTC. The chain combines TRBV7-9 with TRBJ1-2; D is unclear. Trimming left V 4 bases short and J 0 bases short, with 3 bases between. The germline CDR1 and CDR2 sequences are SEHNR and FQNEAQ (reference sequence). The CDR3 is made up of 12 amino acids.